What follows describes a single T cell receptor (beta chain). Antigen unknown. Germline loops: CDR1 MGHRA, CDR2 YSYEKL. Trimming cost V 1 base and J 0 bases; bases outside gene matches: 3. The CDR3 has 16 residues. This sample stems from a study of cytomegalovirus exposure and HLA in healthy donors. Study outcomes and limitations: Later analysis showed most CMV-associated TCR beta chains appearing HLA-restricted. Indistinguishability led to the exclusion of some V segments, TRBV6-2 and TRBV6-3 included. Immune exposure data for these donors was limited to CMV serostatus. It has been reported that TCR beta sequences accurately predicted the HLA-A and HLA-B alleles of most subjects.

PCR primers comprised 60 Vbeta and 13 Jbeta primers. Only in-frame clones appear in the TCRdb table, and some are missing; sequencing was by immunoSEQ multiplex PCR. The sample includes about 150,000 clones, around three quarters of them seen just once. The TCR originated in a woman in her 40s in good health and CMV-seronegative. The chain links TRBV4-1 to TRBJ1-2, with 9 bases lining up with TRBD1. The material sequenced was PBMCs. The CDR3 nucleotides read TGCGCCAGCAGCCAAGGACAGGGGGGAACTAACTATGGCTACACCTTC. It encodes CASSQGQGGTNYGYTF.